These 11 T cell receptor beta chains came from one sample sequenced in a study of blood T cell repertoires in COVID-19. Produced via immunoSEQ multiplex PCR; TCRdb's table is partial and in-frame only. Of around 340,000 clones in the sample, almost 90% are singletons; the top ten hold 0.95% to 1.1%. The sample consisted of PBMCs or T cells enriched from blood (not recorded which). These receptors were obtained from a young woman who had been exposed to COVID-19.

This chain joins TRBV28 and TRBJ1-5; D uncertain. The V gene's germline CDR1 is MDHEN and CDR2 SYDVKM. V was shortened by 6 bases and J by 9 bases, with 9 bases between the two germline ends. The CDR3 has 11 residues. CDR3 coding DNA: TGTGCCAGCAGACGTGAGGGGCCCCAGCATTTT. Its translation is CASRREGPQHF. Filled out from reference TRBV28 and TRBJ1-5, the complete variable domain reads DVKVTQSSRYLVKRTGEKVFLECVQDMDHENMFWYRQDPGLGLRLIYFSYDVKMKEKGDIPEGYSVSREKKERFSLILESASTNQTSMYLCASRREGPQHFGDGTRLSIL.

Concerning this clone: The junction shows a germline mismatch at one end, possibly a read error. The V call is TRBV12-3 or TRBV12-4, the J call TRBJ1-2; possibly TRBD1 for D (5 bases). The CDR3 spans 11 residues. CDR3 in amino acids: CASSLEGARAF. CDR3 bases: TGTGCCAGCAGTTTAGAAGGGGCTCGGGCCTTC.

The J gene is TRBJ1-4, the V gene TRBV2, with D perhaps TRBD1 (6 bases). The germline V gene encodes CDR1 SNHLY and CDR2 FYNNEI. The CDR3 runs to 14 residues. V was trimmed by 5 bases and J by 4 bases, leaving 11 bases between them. CDR3 residues: CASSLTGLNEKLFF. CDR3 in DNA: TGTGCCAGCAGTCTGACAGGCCTTAATGAAAAACTGTTTTTT.

This clone was observed at least ten times. This CDR3 is CASSRPGQGVGSYNSPLHF. The DNA for the CDR3 is TGTGCCAGCAGTCGACCGGGACAGGGGGTTGGTTCCTATAATTCACCCCTCCACTTT. V and J are TRBV6-6 and TRBJ1-6, with 11 positions matching TRBD1. Trimming removed 5 bases from V and 1 base from J; junction bases left unmatched: 10. Germline CDR1 and CDR2: MNHNY and SVGAGI (reference sequence). The CDR3 has 19 residues.

This clone occurred once. The chain has TRBV27 and TRBJ2-5; TRBD1 agrees at 9 bases. This CDR3 is 15 amino acids long. The V gene end was trimmed by 6 bases and the J gene end by 2 bases; junction bases not matched to a gene: 7. Germline V CDR1 and CDR2: MNHEY, SMNVEV (reference sequence). Here the CDR3 DNA reads TGTGCCAGCAGGCTAATCGGGACAGGGCAAGAGACCCAGTACTTC. Protein sequence: CASRLIGTGQETQYF.

The chain combines TRBV28 with TRBJ2-3; 8 bases fit TRBD2. The CDR3 consists of 16 residues. Germline assignment: CDR1 MDHEN and CDR2 SYDVKM. The ends lost 3 bases at V and 2 bases at J; junction bases unmatched: 7. For the CDR3, the DNA is TGTGCCAGCAGTTTCGTGGCGGGAGGACCCACAGATACGCAGTATTTT. Amino acids: CASSFVAGGPTDTQYF.

CDR3 in DNA: TGTGCCAGCAGCCAAGAACCCGGGACTGATGGCTACACCTTC. This encodes CASSQEPGTDGYTF. J is TRBJ1-2 and V is TRBV3-1 (or the pseudogene TRBV3-2), with D possibly being TRBD1 (5 bases). The CDR3 has 14 amino acids. Germline V CDR1 and CDR2: LGHDT, YNNKEL (reference sequence). Trimming shortened V by 0 bases and J by 6 bases, and 11 bases separated the two germline ends.

This clone was counted only a few times. The chain has TRBV2 and TRBJ1-3; D is undetermined. The V end was cut by 7 bases, the J end by 2 bases, with 9 bases between. Germline CDR1 and CDR2: SNHLY and FYNNEI. The CDR3 is made up of 13 amino acids. The CDR3 loop reads CASKDGAGNTIYF. CDR3 coding DNA: TGTGCCAGCAAGGACGGGGCTGGAAACACCATATATTTT.

The rearrangement uses TRBV27 and TRBJ1-5; TRBD1 aligns across 8 bases. The CDR3 is made up of 17 amino acids. Germline V lookup: CDR1 MNHEY, CDR2 SMNVEV (reference sequence). With V trimmed by 2 bases and J by 0 bases, 6 bases remained unmatched. CDR3: CASSLAGTGHSNQPQHF. As DNA, the CDR3 is TGTGCCAGCAGTTTAGCCGGGACAGGCCATAGCAATCAGCCCCAGCATTTT.

The chain couples TRBV5-1 to TRBJ1-3; D unresolved. Germline CDR1 reads SGHRS; CDR2 reads YFSETQ. The CDR3 runs 15 residues. The V gene lost 4 bases and the J gene lost 1 base, with 12 bases spanning the gap. The CDR3 region is CASSPFGVSGNTIYF. The CDR3, as DNA: TGCGCCAGCAGCCCGTTTGGAGTTTCTGGAAACACCATATATTTT.

The chain combines TRBV29-1 with TRBJ2-4; perhaps TRBD1 as D (6 bases). The CDR3 runs 13 residues. Per the germline V gene, CDR1 is SQVTM and CDR2 is ANQGSEA. Trimming shortened V by 7 bases and J by 1 base, and 11 bases separated the two germline ends. CDR3 residues: CSGRQGAKNIQYF. Written as DNA, the CDR3 is TGCAGCGGCCGTCAGGGGGCCAAAAACATTCAGTACTTC.